This section outlines one T cell receptor beta chain sequence together with its context. The record originates from a study of blood T cell repertoires in COVID-19. The table came from immunoSEQ multiplex PCR; TCRdb's copy has only in-frame clones and leaves some out. The table lists around 50,000 clones, approximately 87% of them singletons. Germline V gene lookup returns CDR1 WSHSY and CDR2 SAAADI. The CDR3 is 14 residues long. The trim removed 3 bases at V and 2 bases at J, leaving 4 bases unmatched. The sequencing sample was made of peripheral blood. The rearrangement joins TRBV10-2 to TRBJ2-7; 7 nucleotides match TRBD2. This clonotype was sampled from a human donor in a cohort sampled during active COVID-19. As DNA, the CDR3 is TGCGCCAGCAGTGAACGGGGACTAACCTACGAGCAGTACTTC. The encoded protein is CASSERGLTYEQYF.